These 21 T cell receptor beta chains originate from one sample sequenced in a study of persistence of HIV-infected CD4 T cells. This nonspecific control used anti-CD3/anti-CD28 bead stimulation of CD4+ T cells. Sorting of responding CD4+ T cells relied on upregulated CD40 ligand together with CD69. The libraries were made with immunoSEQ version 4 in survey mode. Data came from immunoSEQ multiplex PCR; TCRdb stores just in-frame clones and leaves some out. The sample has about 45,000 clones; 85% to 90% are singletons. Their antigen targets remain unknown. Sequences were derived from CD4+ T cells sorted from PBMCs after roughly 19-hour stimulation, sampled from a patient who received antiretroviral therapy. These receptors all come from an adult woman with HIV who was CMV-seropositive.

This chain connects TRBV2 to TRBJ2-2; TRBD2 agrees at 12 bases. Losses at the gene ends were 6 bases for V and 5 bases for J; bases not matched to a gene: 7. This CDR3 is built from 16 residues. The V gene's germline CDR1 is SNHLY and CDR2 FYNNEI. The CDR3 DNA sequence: TGTGCCAGCAGGGCTAGCGGGAGGGCCGGAACCGGGGAGCTGTTTTTT. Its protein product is CASRASGRAGTGELFF.

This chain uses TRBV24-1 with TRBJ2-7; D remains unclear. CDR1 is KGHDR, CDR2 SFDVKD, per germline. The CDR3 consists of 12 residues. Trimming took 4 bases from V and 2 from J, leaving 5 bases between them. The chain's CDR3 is CATSENAYEQYF. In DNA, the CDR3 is TGTGCCACCAGTGAAAATGCCTACGAGCAGTACTTC.

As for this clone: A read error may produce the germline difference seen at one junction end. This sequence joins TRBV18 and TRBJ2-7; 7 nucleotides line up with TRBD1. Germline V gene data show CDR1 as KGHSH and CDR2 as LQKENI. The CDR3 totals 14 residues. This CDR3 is CAGSPGQISYEQYF. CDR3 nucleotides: TGTGCCGGCTCGCCGGGACAGATCTCCTACGAGCAGTACTTC.

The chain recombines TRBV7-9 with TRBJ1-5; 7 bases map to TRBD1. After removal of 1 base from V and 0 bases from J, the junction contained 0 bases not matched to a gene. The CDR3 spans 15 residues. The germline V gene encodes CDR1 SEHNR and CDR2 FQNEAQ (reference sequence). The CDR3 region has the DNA TGTGCCAGCAGCTTAGGACAGGGTAGCAATCAGCCCCAGCATTTT. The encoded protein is CASSLGQGSNQPQHF.

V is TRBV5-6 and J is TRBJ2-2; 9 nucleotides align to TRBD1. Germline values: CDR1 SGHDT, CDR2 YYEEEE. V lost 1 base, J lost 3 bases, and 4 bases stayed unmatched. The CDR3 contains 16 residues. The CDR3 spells CASSLTGGDYTGELFF. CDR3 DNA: TGTGCCAGCAGCTTGACAGGGGGCGATTACACCGGGGAGCTGTTTTTT.

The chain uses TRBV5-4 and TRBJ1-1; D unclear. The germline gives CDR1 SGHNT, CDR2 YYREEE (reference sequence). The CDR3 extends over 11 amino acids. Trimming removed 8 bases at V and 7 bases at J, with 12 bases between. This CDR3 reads CASGPAVEAFF. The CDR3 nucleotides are TGTGCCAGTGGCCCCGCGGTTGAAGCTTTCTTT.

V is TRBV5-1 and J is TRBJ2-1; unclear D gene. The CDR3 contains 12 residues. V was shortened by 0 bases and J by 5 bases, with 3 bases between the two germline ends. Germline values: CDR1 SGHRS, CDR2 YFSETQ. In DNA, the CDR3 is TGCGCCAGCAGCTTGGCCCACAATGAGCAGTTCTTC. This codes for CASSLAHNEQFF.

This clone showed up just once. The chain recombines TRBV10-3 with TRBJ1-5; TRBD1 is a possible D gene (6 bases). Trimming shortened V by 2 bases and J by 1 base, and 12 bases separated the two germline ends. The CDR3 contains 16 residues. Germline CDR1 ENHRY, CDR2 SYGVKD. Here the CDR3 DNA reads TGTGCCATCAGTGAGACACAGGGTGGGAGCAATCAGCCCCAGCATTTT. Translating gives CAISETQGGSNQPQHF.

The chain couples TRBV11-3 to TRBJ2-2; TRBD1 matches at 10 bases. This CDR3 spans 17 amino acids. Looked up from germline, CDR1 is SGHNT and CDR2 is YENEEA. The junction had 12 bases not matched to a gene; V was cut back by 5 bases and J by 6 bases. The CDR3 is CASSAPGQGSLAGELFF. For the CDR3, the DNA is TGTGCCAGCAGCGCCCCGGGACAGGGGTCTCTCGCCGGGGAGCTGTTTTTT.

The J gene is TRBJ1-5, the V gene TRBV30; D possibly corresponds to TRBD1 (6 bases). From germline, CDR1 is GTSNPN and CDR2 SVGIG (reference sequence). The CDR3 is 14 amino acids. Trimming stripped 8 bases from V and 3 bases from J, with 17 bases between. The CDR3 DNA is TGTGCCCAATCCCACGGGGGCGTCAATCAGCCCCAGCATTTT. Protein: CAQSHGGVNQPQHF.

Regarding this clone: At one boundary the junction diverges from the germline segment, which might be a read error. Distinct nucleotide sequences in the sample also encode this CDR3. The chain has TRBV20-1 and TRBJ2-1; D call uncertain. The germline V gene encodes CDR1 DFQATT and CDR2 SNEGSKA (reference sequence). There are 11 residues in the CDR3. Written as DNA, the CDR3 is TGCAGTGCTAGAGAAGAAGTGGAGCAATTCTTC. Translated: CSAREEVEQFF.

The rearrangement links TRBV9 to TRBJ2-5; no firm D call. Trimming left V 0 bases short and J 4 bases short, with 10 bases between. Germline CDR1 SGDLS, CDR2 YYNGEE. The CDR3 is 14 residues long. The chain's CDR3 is CASSVGGLRETQYF. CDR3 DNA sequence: TGTGCCAGCAGCGTAGGGGGTCTAAGAGAGACCCAGTACTTC. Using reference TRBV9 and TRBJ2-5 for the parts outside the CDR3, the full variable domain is DSGVTQTPKHLITATGQRVTLRCSPRSGDLSVYWYQQSLDQGLQFLIQYYNGEERAKGNILERFSAQQFPDLHSELNLSSLELGDSALYFCASSVGGLRETQYFGPGTRLLVL.

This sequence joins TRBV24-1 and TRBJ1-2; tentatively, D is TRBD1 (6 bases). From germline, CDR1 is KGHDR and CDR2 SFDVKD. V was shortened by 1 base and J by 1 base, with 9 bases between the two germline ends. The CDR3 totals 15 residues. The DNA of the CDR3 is TGTGCCACCAGTGATTTTGGACAGAGTAACTATGGCTACACCTTC. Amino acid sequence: CATSDFGQSNYGYTF.

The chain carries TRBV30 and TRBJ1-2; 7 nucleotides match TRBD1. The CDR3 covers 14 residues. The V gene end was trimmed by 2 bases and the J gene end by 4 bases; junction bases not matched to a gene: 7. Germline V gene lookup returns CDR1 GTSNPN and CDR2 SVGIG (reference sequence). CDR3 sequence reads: CAWSRQGLGYGYTF. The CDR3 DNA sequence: TGTGCCTGGAGTCGACAGGGTCTAGGCTATGGCTACACCTTC.

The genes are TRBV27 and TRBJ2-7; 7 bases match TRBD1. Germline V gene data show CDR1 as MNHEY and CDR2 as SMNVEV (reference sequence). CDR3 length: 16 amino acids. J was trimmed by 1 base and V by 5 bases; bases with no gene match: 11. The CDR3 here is CASSPKRDSRSYEQYF. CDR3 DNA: TGTGCCAGCAGTCCTAAACGGGACAGCCGATCCTACGAGCAGTACTTC.

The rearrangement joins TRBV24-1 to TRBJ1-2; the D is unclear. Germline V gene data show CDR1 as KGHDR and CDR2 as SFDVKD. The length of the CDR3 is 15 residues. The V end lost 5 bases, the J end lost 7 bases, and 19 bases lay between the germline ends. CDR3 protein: CATSGPGWGSGGYTF. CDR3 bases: TGTGCCACCAGTGGTCCCGGATGGGGTTCTGGTGGCTACACCTTC.

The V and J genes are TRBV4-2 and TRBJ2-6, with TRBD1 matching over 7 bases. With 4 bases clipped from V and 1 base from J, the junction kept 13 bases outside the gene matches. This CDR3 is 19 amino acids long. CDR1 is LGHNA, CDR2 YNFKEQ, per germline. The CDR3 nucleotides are TGTGCCAGCAGCCCTTCGGGACAGCACATCTTTTCTGGGGCCAACGTCCTGACTTTC. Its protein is CASSPSGQHIFSGANVLTF.

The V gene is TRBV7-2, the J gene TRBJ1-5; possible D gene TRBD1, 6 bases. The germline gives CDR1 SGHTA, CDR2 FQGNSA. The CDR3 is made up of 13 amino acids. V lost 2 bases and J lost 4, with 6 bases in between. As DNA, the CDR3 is TGTGCCAGCAGCTTACAGGGGAATCAGCCCCAGCATTTT. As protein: CASSLQGNQPQHF. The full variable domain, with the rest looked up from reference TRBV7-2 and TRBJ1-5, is GAGVSQSPSNKVTEKGKDVELRCDPISGHTALYWYRQSLGQGLEFLIYFQGNSAPDKSGLPSDRFSAERTGGSVSTLTIQRTQQEDSAVYLCASSLQGNQPQHFGDGTRLSIL.

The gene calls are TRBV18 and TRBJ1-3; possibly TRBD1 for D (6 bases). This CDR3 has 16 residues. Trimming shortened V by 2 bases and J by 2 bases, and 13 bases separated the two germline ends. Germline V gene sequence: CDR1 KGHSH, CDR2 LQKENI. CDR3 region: CASSPTQGTTGNTIYF. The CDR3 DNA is TGTGCCAGCTCACCAACTCAGGGGACGACTGGAAACACCATATATTTT.

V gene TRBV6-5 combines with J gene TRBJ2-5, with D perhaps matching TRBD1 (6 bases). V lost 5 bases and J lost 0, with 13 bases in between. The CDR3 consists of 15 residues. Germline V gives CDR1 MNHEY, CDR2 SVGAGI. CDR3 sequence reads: CASSTHREYQETQYF. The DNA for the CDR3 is TGTGCCAGCAGTACCCACAGGGAGTACCAAGAGACCCAGTACTTC.

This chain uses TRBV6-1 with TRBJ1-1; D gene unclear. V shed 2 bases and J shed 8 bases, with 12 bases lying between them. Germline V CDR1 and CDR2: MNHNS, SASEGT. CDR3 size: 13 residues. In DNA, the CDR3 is TGTGCCAGCAGTGAAATGGCCGGTATAGAAGCTTTCTTT. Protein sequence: CASSEMAGIEAFF.